The 32 T cell receptor beta chains below come from one sample, sequenced in a study of T-cell reconstitution after alpha-beta-depleted transplantation in children. Unique molecular identifiers were incorporated into the prepared TCRbeta library. MiXCR, run by TCRdb on the PCR reads, gives a single entry per CDR3 protein. The top ten clones hold 4.5% to 5.5% of a sample with more than 200,000 distinct CDR3 sequences, 20% to 30% of them seen once. The sample was PBMCs, mostly from graft donor cells, taken 360 days after TCRalphabeta/CD19-depleted stem cell transplant. These receptors all stem from a female patient between 2 and 15 years old who had a stem cell transplant for congenital amegakaryocytic thrombocytopenia, so the T cells may come from the graft donor.

This clonotype was counted once. The CDR3 is CASRLRTGRNQPQHF. The CDR3 region has the DNA TGTGCCAGCAGATTAAGGACAGGACGGAATCAGCCCCAGCATTTT. V gene TRBV7-9 combines with J gene TRBJ1-5, with 7 positions matching TRBD1. V shed 6 bases, J shed 4 bases, and the junction held 9 bases outside the gene matches. Germline loops: CDR1 SEHNR, CDR2 FQNEAQ (reference sequence). The CDR3 runs 15 residues.

This clonotype was found a few times. V and J are TRBV6-1 and TRBJ2-7, with 10 bases fitting TRBD1. The CDR3 is made up of 14 amino acids. V was pared by 6 bases and J by 8 bases, with 10 bases of the junction left unmatched. In germline, CDR1 is MNHNS, CDR2 SASEGT. The CDR3 spells CASRRDRGFVKQYF. Here the CDR3 DNA reads TGTGCCAGCAGACGGGACAGGGGCTTTGTCAAGCAGTACTTC.

This clonotype was observed at least ten times. V and J are TRBV28 and TRBJ2-5; 12 bases are a match to TRBD2. This CDR3 comprises 16 residues. J lost 3 bases, V lost 3 bases, and 5 bases had no gene match. Germline CDR1 is MDHEN and CDR2 is SYDVKM. The CDR3 region is CASSLWASGREETQYF. For the CDR3, the DNA is TGTGCCAGCAGTTTGTGGGCTAGCGGGAGGGAAGAGACCCAGTACTTC.

The J gene is TRBJ2-7, the V gene TRBV27; D is uncertain. The CDR3 totals 14 residues. CDR1 is MNHEY, CDR2 SMNVEV, per germline (reference sequence). With 6 bases removed from V and 9 bases from J, the gap between germline ends came to 21 bases. CDR3 sequence (DNA): TGTGCCAGCAGAGGATTTCGACATGCCGTATGGCAGTACTTC. Translated, it gives CASRGFRHAVWQYF.

The sample holds many counts of this clonotype. J is TRBJ2-1 and V is TRBV20-1, with D perhaps TRBD2 (7 bases). Germline V gene lookup returns CDR1 DFQATT and CDR2 SNEGSKA (reference sequence). The CDR3 consists of 15 residues. Trimming took off 3 bases at V and 6 bases at J, with 18 bases between the two ends. The CDR3 loop reads CSASLGGPIGNEQFF. The CDR3, as DNA: TGCAGTGCTAGCCTCGGGGGGCCAATAGGCAATGAGCAGTTCTTC.

This clonotype was counted ten times or more. The chain combines TRBV12-3 or TRBV12-4 with TRBJ2-1, with TRBD1 identical over 9 bases. V was pared by 5 bases and J by 3 bases, with 11 bases of the junction left unmatched. The CDR3 spans 17 residues. The CDR3 DNA is TGTGCCAGCAGTCCCGGGACAGGGATCGTCGTCTACAATGAGCAGTTCTTC. Translation gives CASSPGTGIVVYNEQFF.

To note about this clonotype: The CDR3 ends on some other residue instead of the conserved phenylalanine or tryptophan, so this is likely a read error. This chain links TRBV2 with TRBJ1-1; a weak D match, TRBD1 (5 bases). The CDR3 contains 19 residues. Germline values: CDR1 SNHLY, CDR2 FYNNEI. Between the trimmed V and J ends, which lost 11 bases and 0 bases, there was a span of 31 bases. The CDR3 loop is CAQDGPRFGYMGVNTEAFL. The DNA for the CDR3 is TGTGCCCAAGATGGCCCGCGATTCGGATATATGGGGGTGAACACTGAAGCTTTCTTA.

This clonotype was counted a few times. This chain links TRBV6-2 or TRBV6-3 with TRBJ2-1; 8 positions agree with TRBD1. This CDR3 contains 15 residues. The germline CDR1 and CDR2 sequences are MNHEY and SVGEGT. J was trimmed by 4 bases and V by 2 bases; bases with no gene match: 4. Here the CDR3 reads CASSYPRGRYNEQFF. In DNA form, the CDR3 reads TGTGCCAGCAGTTACCCCAGGGGGCGGTACAATGAGCAGTTCTTC.

This clonotype was detected only a few times. This sequence joins TRBV6-1 and TRBJ2-7; 9 bases align to TRBD2. The CDR3 spans 15 residues. J gave up 2 bases and V 6 bases, and 8 bases lay outside the gene matches. Germline V gives CDR1 MNHNS, CDR2 SASEGT. In DNA, the CDR3 is TGTGCCAGCAGCCCCCTAGCGGGGACGCCCTACGAGCAGTACTTC. It translates to CASSPLAGTPYEQYF.

This clonotype was recorded a few times. J is TRBJ2-7 and V is TRBV20-1; 7 bases map to TRBD2. V lost 5 bases to trimming and J lost 4 bases; unmatched junction nucleotides: 11. Germline CDR1 reads DFQATT; CDR2 reads SNEGSKA (reference sequence). The CDR3 spans 14 residues. The CDR3 reads CSAESGTTTYEQYF. CDR3 DNA sequence: TGCAGTGCTGAATCCGGGACTACAACTTACGAGCAGTACTTC.

This clonotype was detected only a few times. V and J are TRBV28 and TRBJ2-7, with 8 nucleotides matching TRBD2. V was clipped by 8 bases and J by 5 bases; unmatched bases: 11. The CDR3 covers 14 residues. Germline CDR1 and CDR2: MDHEN and SYDVKM. CDR3 in amino acids: CASLGRGGRHEQYF. In DNA, the CDR3 is TGTGCCAGCCTAGGGCGCGGGGGGCGCCACGAGCAGTACTTC.

The V gene is TRBV24-1, the J gene TRBJ2-3; D may be TRBD2 (6 bases). Trimming left V 7 bases short and J 0 bases short, with 13 bases between. Germline CDR1 reads KGHDR; CDR2 reads SFDVKD. The CDR3 covers 15 residues. The CDR3 sequence is CATRGGGGSTDTQYF. In nucleotides, the CDR3 is TGTGCCACCAGGGGTGGCGGAGGGAGCACAGATACGCAGTATTTT.

V is TRBV3-1 and J is TRBJ1-6; TRBD1 matches 9 bases. Germline V gives CDR1 LGHDT, CDR2 YNNKEL (reference sequence). V lost 4 bases to trimming and J lost 6 bases; unmatched junction nucleotides: 4. The CDR3 sequence is 15 residues long. CDR3: CASSLTGGPNSPLHF. CDR3 in DNA: TGTGCCAGCAGCCTGACAGGGGGTCCTAATTCACCCCTCCACTTT.

This clonotype showed up just a few times. The genes are TRBV12-3 or TRBV12-4 and TRBJ2-2; 11 nucleotides match TRBD2. The V gene end was trimmed by 4 bases and the J gene end by 6 bases; junction bases not matched to a gene: 4. There are 15 residues in the CDR3. CDR3 DNA: TGTGCCAGCAGTTCACTAGCGGGGGTCCCCGGGGAGCTGTTTTTT. Encoded protein: CASSSLAGVPGELFF.

This chain uses TRBV20-1 with TRBJ2-7; D is unresolved. From germline, CDR1 is DFQATT and CDR2 SNEGSKA (reference sequence). V gave up 7 bases and J gave up 2 bases, with 15 bases separating them. This CDR3 region has 13 residues. The CDR3 reads CSVSSRYAYEQYF. CDR3 nucleotides: TGCAGTGTTTCGTCGCGTTATGCCTACGAGCAGTACTTC.

This clonotype occurred a few times. The chain links TRBV5-5 to TRBJ2-1, with a tentative D call TRBD2 (5 bases). This CDR3 is built from 13 residues. Trimming pared 2 bases from V and 6 bases from J, leaving 9 bases between. Germline CDR1 is SGHKS and CDR2 is YYEKEE (reference sequence). CDR3 region: CASSFEGSNEQFF. As DNA, the CDR3 is TGTGCCAGCAGCTTCGAGGGCTCCAATGAGCAGTTCTTC.

A note on this clonotype: Germline and junction disagree at one end, which may indicate a read error. The chain uses TRBV4-2 and TRBJ1-3; D may be TRBD1 (5 bases). The germline V gene encodes CDR1 LGHNA and CDR2 YNFKEQ. The CDR3 spans 17 residues. The CDR3 bases are TGTGCCAGCAGCCCCCTAACCCCAGGGACCATTGGAGACACCATATATTTT. Amino acids: CASSPLTPGTIGDTIYF.

Ten or more counts support this clonotype. V usage is TRBV9 and J usage is TRBJ1-2, with 8 bases fitting TRBD1. Trimming removed 3 bases from V and 3 bases from J; junction bases left unmatched: 4. This CDR3 has 14 residues. Germline V gene lookup returns CDR1 SGDLS and CDR2 YYNGEE. The DNA for the CDR3 is TGTGCCAGCAGCGCCGGACAGGGACACTATGGCTACACCTTC. Translation gives CASSAGQGHYGYTF.

This clonotype was seen only a few times. For the CDR3, the DNA is TGCGCCAGCAGCGTTCAGCTACCCACAGATACGCAGTATTTT. Protein: CASSVQLPTDTQYF. This sequence joins TRBV5-1 and TRBJ2-3; D remains ambiguous. The V gene lost 4 bases and the J gene lost 2 bases, with 11 bases spanning the gap. The CDR3 covers 14 residues. The V gene's germline CDR1 is SGHRS and CDR2 YFSETQ.

This clonotype was counted a few times. The rearrangement links TRBV20-1 to TRBJ1-2; tentative D call: TRBD1 (6 bases). The CDR3 length is 13 residues. From germline, CDR1 is DFQATT and CDR2 SNEGSKA (reference sequence). V was clipped by 6 bases and J by 2 bases, with 13 bases between them. This CDR3 reads CSASPGQNYGYTF. The CDR3 bases are TGCAGTGCAAGTCCCGGACAGAACTATGGCTACACCTTC.

Only a few counts were recorded for this clonotype. The V gene is TRBV12-3 or TRBV12-4, the J gene TRBJ2-1; D is unclear. CDR3 length: 15 residues. V lost 6 bases to trimming and J lost 0 bases, with 12 bases between them. DNA for the CDR3: TGTGCCAGCAGCCCTCCCCCGGACTCCTACAATGAGCAGTTCTTC. This encodes CASSPPPDSYNEQFF.

The chain uses TRBV10-2 and TRBJ2-7; D unclear. There are 14 residues in the CDR3. Germline V gene lookup returns CDR1 WSHSY and CDR2 SAAADI. The V and J ends lost 2 bases and 3 bases respectively, with 11 bases between them. In DNA, the CDR3 is TGCGCCAGCAGTGAGGCCTCTTTAGTCTACGAGCAGTACTTC. Its translation is CASSEASLVYEQYF.

As to this clonotype: This sequence may be a read error, since a much larger clone differs from it by one base. The chain uses TRBV5-6 and TRBJ2-1, with 7 bases that match TRBD2. The CDR3 contains 15 residues. Germline V gene data show CDR1 as SGHDT and CDR2 as YYEEEE. Trimming took 0 bases from V and 3 from J; bases not matched to a gene: 3. The DNA of the CDR3 is TGTGCCAGCAGCTTGGGCCTAGCGGTCTACAATGAGCAGTTCTTC. Translation: CASSLGLAVYNEQFF.

This clonotype has just a few counts. The genes are TRBV6-2 or TRBV6-3 and TRBJ2-1, with D maybe TRBD2 (6 bases). CDR1 is MNHEY, CDR2 SVGEGT, per germline. Between the trimmed V and J ends, which lost 0 bases and 8 bases, there was a span of 8 bases. The CDR3 consists of 13 residues. CDR3 protein: CASSYSTGDEQFF. The DNA of the CDR3 is TGTGCCAGCAGTTACTCGACGGGAGATGAGCAGTTCTTC.

The chain employs TRBV5-1 and TRBJ2-5; D possibly corresponds to TRBD1 (5 bases). The CDR3 sequence is 14 residues long. V was cut by 1 base and J by 2 bases, with 9 bases left in between. Per germline, CDR1 SGHRS and CDR2 YFSETQ. CDR3 nucleotides: TGCGCCAGCAGCTTGTGGAGACAGCAAGAGACCCAGTACTTC. It is translated as CASSLWRQQETQYF. The full variable domain, with the rest looked up from reference TRBV5-1 and TRBJ2-5, is KAGVTQTPRYLIKTRGQQVTLSCSPISGHRSVSWYQQTPGQGLQFLFEYFSETQRNKGNFPGRFSGRQFSNSRSEMNVSTLELGDSALYLCASSLWRQQETQYFGPGTRLLVL.

This clonotype turned up a few times. The chain combines TRBV7-6 with TRBJ1-1, with no clear D. Germline V CDR1 and CDR2: SGHVS, FNYEAQ. The V end was cut by 6 bases, the J end by 1 base, with 12 bases between. This CDR3 has 14 amino acids. For the CDR3, the DNA is TGTGCCAGCAGGCGATCTGACGGGAACACTGAAGCTTTCTTT. It yields the protein CASRRSDGNTEAFF. The whole variable domain, filled in from reference TRBV7-6 and TRBJ1-1, reads GAGVSQSPRYKVTKRGQDVALRCDPISGHVSLYWYRQALGQGPEFLTYFNYEAQQDKSGLPNDRFSAERPEGSISTLTIQRTEQRDSAMYRCASRRSDGNTEAFFGQGTRLTVV.

The sample holds a few counts of this clonotype. This chain uses TRBV20-1 with TRBJ1-1, with D unclear. The ends were cut back, 1 base at V and 3 bases at J, with 12 bases in the middle. Germline loops: CDR1 DFQATT, CDR2 SNEGSKA (reference sequence). This CDR3 comprises 14 residues. DNA of the CDR3: TGCAGTGCTAGAGCGTTGTTTTACGACACTGAAGCTTTCTTT. Amino acid sequence: CSARALFYDTEAFF.

The chain joins TRBV29-1 to TRBJ1-1; D is perhaps TRBD1 (6 bases). Trimming removed 4 bases from V and 1 base from J, with 19 bases in between. The V gene's germline CDR1 is SQVTM and CDR2 ANQGSEA. CDR3 length: 16 residues. The CDR3 nucleotides read TGCAGCGTTGGCCGATTAGGACAGCGACAGAACACTGAAGCTTTCTTT. Translation: CSVGRLGQRQNTEAFF. Looking up the rest from reference TRBV29-1 and TRBJ1-1 gives the full variable domain: SAVISQKPSRDICQRGTSLTIQCQVDSQVTMMFWYRQQPGQSLTLIATANQGSEATYESGFVIDKFPISRPNLTFSTLTVSNMSPEDSSIYLCSVGRLGQRQNTEAFFGQGTRLTVV.

V and J are TRBV7-6 and TRBJ2-3; 8 bases agree with TRBD1. The V segment lost 5 bases and the J segment 0 bases; nucleotides outside the gene matches: 7. The CDR3 contains 16 residues. Germline V gene sequence: CDR1 SGHVS, CDR2 FNYEAQ. The CDR3 is CASSTKNRGSTDTQYF. The CDR3 DNA reads as TGTGCCAGCAGCACGAAAAACAGGGGGAGCACAGATACGCAGTATTTT.

This CDR3 reads CASSLSGTRSYEQYF. CDR3 sequence (DNA): TGTGCCAGCAGTTTATCCGGGACTAGATCCTACGAGCAGTACTTC. The genes are TRBV27 and TRBJ2-7; the match to TRBD2 covers 8 bases. V was clipped by 0 bases and J by 1 base; unmatched bases: 2. The CDR3 runs 15 residues. Germline values: CDR1 MNHEY, CDR2 SMNVEV (reference sequence).

The gene calls are TRBV5-7 and TRBJ1-5; D gene uncertain. TRBV5-7 is reported as an ORF; its role is uncertain. The V end was cut by 4 bases, the J end by 0 bases, with 11 bases between. This CDR3 is 15 amino acids long. Written as DNA, the CDR3 is TGTGCCAGCAGCCGCGGCGGATATAGCAATCAGCCCCAGCATTTT. This translates into CASSRGGYSNQPQHF.

This clonotype showed up just a few times. The V gene is TRBV20-1, the J gene TRBJ1-4; no clear D. This CDR3 has 12 amino acids. The ends were cut back, 3 bases at V and 7 bases at J, with 9 bases in the middle. The V gene's germline CDR1 is DFQATT and CDR2 SNEGSKA (reference sequence). CDR3 loop: CSARGLGEKLFF. CDR3 in DNA: TGCAGTGCTAGGGGATTGGGTGAAAAACTGTTTTTT.